This T cell receptor (beta chain) was sequenced for a study of blood T cell repertoires in COVID-19. Overall study: T cells, B-cell-depleted T cells, or PBMCs provided the cDNA or gDNA that served as material.

Original processing methods: For nucleated cells, counts were estimated from reference gene primer amplification. Sequencing used immunoSEQ multiplex PCR; TCRdb keeps in-frame clones, though not all of them. D and trimming were read from the DNA, whereas the V and J calls and clone size are those reported in that table. There are 280,000 or so clones in the sample; 88% occur only once, and more than 7.5% lies in the top ten. Germline V lookup: CDR1 MNHNS, CDR2 SASEGT. The CDR3 sequence is 15 residues long. V gave up 1 base and J gave up 0 bases, with 8 bases separating them. The receptor's source is a young man with active or convalescent COVID-19. Sequenced input: peripheral blood. This chain uses TRBV6-1 with TRBJ2-3; D is perhaps TRBD1 (5 bases). The CDR3 DNA is TGTGCCAGCAGTGAAGGGGGCGGAAGCACAGATACGCAGTATTTT. It translates to CASSEGGGSTDTQYF.